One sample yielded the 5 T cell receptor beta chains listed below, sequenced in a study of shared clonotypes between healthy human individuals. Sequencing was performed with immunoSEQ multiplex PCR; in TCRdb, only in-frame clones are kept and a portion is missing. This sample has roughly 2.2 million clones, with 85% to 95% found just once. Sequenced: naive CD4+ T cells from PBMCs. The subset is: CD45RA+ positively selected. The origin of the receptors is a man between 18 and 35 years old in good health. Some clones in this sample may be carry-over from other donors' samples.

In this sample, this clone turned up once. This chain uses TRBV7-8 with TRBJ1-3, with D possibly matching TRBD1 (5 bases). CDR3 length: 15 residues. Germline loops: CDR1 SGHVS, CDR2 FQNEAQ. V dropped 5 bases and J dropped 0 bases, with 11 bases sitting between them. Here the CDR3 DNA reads TGTGCCAGCAGCCATCAGGGCTACTCTGGAAACACCATATATTTT. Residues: CASSHQGYSGNTIYF.

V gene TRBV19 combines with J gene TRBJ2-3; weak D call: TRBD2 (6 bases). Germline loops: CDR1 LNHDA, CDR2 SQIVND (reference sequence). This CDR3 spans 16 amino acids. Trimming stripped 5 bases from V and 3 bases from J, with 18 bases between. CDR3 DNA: TGTGCCAGTAGTGCCGGGACTCCTGGCCGGACAGATACGCAGTATTTT. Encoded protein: CASSAGTPGRTDTQYF.

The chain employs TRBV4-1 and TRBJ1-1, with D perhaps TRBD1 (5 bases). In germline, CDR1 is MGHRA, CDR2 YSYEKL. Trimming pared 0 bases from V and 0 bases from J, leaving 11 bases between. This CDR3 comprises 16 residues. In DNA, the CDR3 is TGCGCCAGCAGCCAAGATGGACGGGGACTGAACACTGAAGCTTTCTTT. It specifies CASSQDGRGLNTEAFF.

The CDR3 coding sequence is TGTGCCAGCAGACAGGGCTACACTGAAGCTTTCTTT. Residues: CASRQGYTEAFF. The rearrangement links TRBV2 to TRBJ1-1, with a tentative D call TRBD1 (6 bases). Per the germline V gene, CDR1 is SNHLY and CDR2 is FYNNEI. The CDR3 sequence is 12 residues long. Trimming took off 6 bases at V and 3 bases at J, with 8 bases between the two ends.

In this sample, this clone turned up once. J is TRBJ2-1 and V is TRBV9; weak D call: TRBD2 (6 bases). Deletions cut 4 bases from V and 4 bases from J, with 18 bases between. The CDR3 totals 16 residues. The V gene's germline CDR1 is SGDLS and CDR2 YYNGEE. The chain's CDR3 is CASSFSDYQSYNEQFF. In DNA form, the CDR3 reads TGTGCCAGCAGCTTCTCGGACTACCAATCATACAATGAGCAGTTCTTC.